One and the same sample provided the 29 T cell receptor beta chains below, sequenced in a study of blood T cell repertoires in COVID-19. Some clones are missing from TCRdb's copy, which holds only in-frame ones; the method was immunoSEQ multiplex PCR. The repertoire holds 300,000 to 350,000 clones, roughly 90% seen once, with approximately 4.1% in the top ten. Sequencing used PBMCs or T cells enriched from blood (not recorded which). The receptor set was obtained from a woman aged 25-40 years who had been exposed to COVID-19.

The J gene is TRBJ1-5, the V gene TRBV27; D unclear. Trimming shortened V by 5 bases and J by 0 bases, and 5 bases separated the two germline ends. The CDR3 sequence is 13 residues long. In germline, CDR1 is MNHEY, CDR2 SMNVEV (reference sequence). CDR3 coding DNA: TGTGCCAGCAGTCAAAATAGCAATCAGCCCCAGCATTTT. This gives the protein CASSQNSNQPQHF.

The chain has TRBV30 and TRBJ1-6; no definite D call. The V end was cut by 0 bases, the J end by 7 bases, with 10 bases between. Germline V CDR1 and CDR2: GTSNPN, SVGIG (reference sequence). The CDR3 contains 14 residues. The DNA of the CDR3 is TGTGCCTGGAGTGTACCCGGCGGGAATTCACCCCTCCACTTT. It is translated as CAWSVPGGNSPLHF.

Written as DNA, the CDR3 is TGTGCCAGCAGCTTTCGCAGTCAAGTCTCTGGAAACACCATATATTTT. This codes for CASSFRSQVSGNTIYF. The J gene is TRBJ1-3, the V gene TRBV11-2, with D hard to call. There are 16 residues in the CDR3. Trimming pared 3 bases from V and 0 bases from J, leaving 12 bases between. Germline V CDR1 and CDR2: SGHAT, FQNNGV. The full variable domain, its missing parts supplied by reference TRBV11-2 and TRBJ1-3, is EAGVAQSPRYKIIEKRQSVAFWCNPISGHATLYWYQQILGQGPKLLIQFQNNGVVDDSQLPKDRFSAERLKGVDSTLKIQPAKLEDSAVYLCASSFRSQVSGNTIYFGEGSWLTVV.

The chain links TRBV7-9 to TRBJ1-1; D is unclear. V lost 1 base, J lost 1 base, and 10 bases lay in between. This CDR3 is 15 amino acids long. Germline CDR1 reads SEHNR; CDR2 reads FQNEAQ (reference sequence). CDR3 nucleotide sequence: TGTGCCAGCAGCTTAGGGGGAGGGCAGAACACTGAAGCTTTCTTT. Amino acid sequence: CASSLGGGQNTEAFF.

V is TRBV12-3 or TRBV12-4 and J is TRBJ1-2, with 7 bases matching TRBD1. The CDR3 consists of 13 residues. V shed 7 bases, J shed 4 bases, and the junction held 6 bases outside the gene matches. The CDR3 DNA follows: TGTGCCAGCACCCGGAGGGACAGCTATGGCTACACCTTC. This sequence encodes CASTRRDSYGYTF.

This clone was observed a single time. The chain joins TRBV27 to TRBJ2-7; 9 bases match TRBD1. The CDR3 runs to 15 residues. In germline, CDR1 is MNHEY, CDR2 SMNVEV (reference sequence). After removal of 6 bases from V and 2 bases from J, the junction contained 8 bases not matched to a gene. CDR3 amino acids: CASSIGQGYTYEQYF. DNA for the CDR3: TGTGCCAGCAGCATCGGACAGGGGTATACCTACGAGCAGTACTTC.

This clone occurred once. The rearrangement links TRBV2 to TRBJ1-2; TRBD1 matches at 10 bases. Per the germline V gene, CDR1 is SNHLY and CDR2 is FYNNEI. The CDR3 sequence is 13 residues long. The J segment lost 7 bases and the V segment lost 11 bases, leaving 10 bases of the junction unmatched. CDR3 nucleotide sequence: TGTGCCGGAAACCGGGACAGGGGTGTTGGCTACACCTTC. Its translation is CAGNRDRGVGYTF. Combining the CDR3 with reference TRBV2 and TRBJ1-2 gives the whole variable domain EPEVTQTPSHQVTQMGQEVILRCVPISNHLYFYWYRQILGQKVEFLVSFYNNEISEKSEIFDDQFSVERPDGSNFTLKIRSTKLEDSAMYFCAGNRDRGVGYTFGSGTRLTVV.

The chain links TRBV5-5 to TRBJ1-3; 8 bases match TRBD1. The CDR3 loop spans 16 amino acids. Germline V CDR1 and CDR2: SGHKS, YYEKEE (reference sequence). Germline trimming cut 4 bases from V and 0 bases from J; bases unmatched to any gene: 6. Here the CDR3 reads CASSLPGQASGNTIYF. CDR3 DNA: TGTGCCAGCAGCCTACCGGGACAGGCCTCTGGAAACACCATATATTTT.

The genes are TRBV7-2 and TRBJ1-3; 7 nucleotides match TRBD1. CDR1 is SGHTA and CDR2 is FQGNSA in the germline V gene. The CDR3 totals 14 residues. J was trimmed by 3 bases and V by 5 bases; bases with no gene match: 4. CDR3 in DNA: TGTGCCAGCAGCCCTTGGACAGGTGGAAACACCATATATTTT. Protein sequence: CASSPWTGGNTIYF.

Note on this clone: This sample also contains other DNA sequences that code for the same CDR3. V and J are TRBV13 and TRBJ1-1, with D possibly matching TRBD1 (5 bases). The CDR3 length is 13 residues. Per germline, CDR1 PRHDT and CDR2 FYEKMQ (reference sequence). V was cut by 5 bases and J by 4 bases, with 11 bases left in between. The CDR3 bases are TGTGCCAGCAGCCCGGGGGGGAGCACTGAAGCTTTCTTT. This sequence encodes CASSPGGSTEAFF.

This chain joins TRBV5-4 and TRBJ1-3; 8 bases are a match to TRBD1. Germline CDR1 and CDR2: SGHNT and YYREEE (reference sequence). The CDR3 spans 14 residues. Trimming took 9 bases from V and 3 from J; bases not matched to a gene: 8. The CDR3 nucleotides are TGTGCCACCCAAACGGACAGGGTTGGAAACACCATATATTTT. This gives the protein CATQTDRVGNTIYF.

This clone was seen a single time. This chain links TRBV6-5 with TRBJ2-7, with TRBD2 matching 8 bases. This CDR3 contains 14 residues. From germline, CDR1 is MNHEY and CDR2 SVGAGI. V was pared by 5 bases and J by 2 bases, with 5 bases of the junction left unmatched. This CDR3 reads CASSTGGVTYEQYF. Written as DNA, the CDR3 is TGTGCCAGCAGTACCGGGGGGGTTACCTACGAGCAGTACTTC.

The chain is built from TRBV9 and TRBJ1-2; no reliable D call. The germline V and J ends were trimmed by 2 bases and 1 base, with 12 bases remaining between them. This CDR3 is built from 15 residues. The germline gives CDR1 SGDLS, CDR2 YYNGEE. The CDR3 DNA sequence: TGTGCCAGCAGCGTCGACCCCACAGTTAACTATGGCTACACCTTC. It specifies CASSVDPTVNYGYTF.

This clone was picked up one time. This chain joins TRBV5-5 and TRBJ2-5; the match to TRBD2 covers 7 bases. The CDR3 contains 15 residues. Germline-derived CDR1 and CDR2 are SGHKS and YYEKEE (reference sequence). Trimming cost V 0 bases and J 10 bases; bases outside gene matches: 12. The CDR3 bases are TGTGCCAGCAGCTTGGCCGGGAGGAACTACGTGGACCAGTACTTC. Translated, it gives CASSLAGRNYVDQYF.

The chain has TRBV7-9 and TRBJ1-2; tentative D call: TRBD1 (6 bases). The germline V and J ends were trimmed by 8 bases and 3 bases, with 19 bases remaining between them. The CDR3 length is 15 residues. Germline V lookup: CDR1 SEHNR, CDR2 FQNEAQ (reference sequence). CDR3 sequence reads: CASYEVGYRDYGYTF. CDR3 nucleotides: TGTGCCAGCTACGAGGTCGGATACAGGGACTATGGCTACACCTTC.

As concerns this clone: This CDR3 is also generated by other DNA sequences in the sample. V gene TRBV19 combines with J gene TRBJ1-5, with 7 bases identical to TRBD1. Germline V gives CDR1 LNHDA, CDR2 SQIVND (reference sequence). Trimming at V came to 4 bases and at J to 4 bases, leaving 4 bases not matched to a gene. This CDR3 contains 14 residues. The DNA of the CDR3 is TGTGCCAGTAGTAAGGCAGGGGGTAATCAGCCCCAGCATTTT. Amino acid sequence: CASSKAGGNQPQHF.

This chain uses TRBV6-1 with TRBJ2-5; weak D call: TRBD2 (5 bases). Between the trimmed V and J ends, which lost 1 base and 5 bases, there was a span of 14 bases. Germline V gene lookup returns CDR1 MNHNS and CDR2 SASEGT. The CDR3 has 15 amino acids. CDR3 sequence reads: CASSEVSGLTETQYF. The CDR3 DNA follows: TGTGCCAGCAGTGAAGTGAGCGGCCTCACGGAGACCCAGTACTTC.

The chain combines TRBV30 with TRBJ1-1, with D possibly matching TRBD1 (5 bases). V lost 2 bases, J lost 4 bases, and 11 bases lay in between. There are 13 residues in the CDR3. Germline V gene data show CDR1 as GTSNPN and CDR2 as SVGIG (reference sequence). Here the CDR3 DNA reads TGTGCCTGGAGTCGGCAGGGTAGCACTGAAGCTTTCTTT. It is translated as CAWSRQGSTEAFF. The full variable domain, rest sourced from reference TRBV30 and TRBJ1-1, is SQTIHQWPATLVQPVGSPLSLECTVEGTSNPNLYWYRQAAGRGLQLLFYSVGIGQISSEVPQNLSASRPQDRQFILSSKKLLLSDSGFYLCAWSRQGSTEAFFGQGTRLTVV.

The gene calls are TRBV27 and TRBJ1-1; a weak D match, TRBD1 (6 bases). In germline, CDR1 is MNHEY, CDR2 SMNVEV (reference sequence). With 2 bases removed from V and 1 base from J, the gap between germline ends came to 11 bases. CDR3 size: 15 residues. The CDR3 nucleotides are TGTGCCAGCAGTTTAACAGGGAATCCGAACACTGAAGCTTTCTTT. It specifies CASSLTGNPNTEAFF.

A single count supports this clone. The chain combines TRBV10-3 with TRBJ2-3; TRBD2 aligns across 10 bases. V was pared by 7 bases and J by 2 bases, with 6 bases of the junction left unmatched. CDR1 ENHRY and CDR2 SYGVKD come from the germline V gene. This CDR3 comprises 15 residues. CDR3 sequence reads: CAINGLAASTDTQYF. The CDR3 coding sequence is TGTGCCATCAACGGACTAGCGGCCTCCACAGATACGCAGTATTTT.

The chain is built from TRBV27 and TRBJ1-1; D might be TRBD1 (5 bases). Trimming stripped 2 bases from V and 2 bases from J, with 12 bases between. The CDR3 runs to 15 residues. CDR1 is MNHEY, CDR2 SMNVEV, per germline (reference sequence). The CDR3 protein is CASSLGPGPNTEAFF. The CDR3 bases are TGTGCCAGCAGTTTAGGTCCAGGGCCCAACACTGAAGCTTTCTTT.

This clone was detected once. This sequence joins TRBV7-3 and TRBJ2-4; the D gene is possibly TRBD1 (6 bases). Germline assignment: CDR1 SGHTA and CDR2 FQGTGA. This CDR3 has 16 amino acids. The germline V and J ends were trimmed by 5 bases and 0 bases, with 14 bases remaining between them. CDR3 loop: CASSGGQLLAKNIQYF. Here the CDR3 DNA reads TGTGCCAGCAGCGGTGGACAGTTACTAGCCAAAAACATTCAGTACTTC. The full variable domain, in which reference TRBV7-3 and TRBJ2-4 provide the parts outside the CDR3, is GAGVSQTPSNKVTEKGKYVELRCDPISGHTALYWYRQSLGQGPEFLIYFQGTGAADDSGLPNDRFFAVRPEGSVSTLKIQRTERGDSAVYLCASSGGQLLAKNIQYFGAGTRLSVL.

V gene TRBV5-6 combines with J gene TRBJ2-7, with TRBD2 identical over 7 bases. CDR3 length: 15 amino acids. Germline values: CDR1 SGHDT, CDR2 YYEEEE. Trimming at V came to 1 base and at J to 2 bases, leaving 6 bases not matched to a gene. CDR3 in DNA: TGTGCCAGCAGCTTGTTTGGGACTACGGCCTACGAGCAGTACTTC. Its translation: CASSLFGTTAYEQYF.

As DNA, the CDR3 is TGTGCCAGCAGTTACAGTGTACAGGGGACTAACTATGGCTACACCTTC. It encodes CASSYSVQGTNYGYTF. V gene TRBV6-5 combines with J gene TRBJ1-2, with 7 positions matching TRBD1. V gave up 2 bases and J gave up 0 bases; unmatched junction bases: 6. This CDR3 contains 16 residues. Germline lookup yields CDR1 MNHEY and CDR2 SVGAGI.

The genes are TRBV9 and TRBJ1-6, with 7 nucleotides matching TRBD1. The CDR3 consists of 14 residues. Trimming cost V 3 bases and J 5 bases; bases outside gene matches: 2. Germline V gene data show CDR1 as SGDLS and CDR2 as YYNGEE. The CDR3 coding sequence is TGTGCCAGCAGCGCGACAGGGCATAATTCACCCCTCCACTTT. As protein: CASSATGHNSPLHF.

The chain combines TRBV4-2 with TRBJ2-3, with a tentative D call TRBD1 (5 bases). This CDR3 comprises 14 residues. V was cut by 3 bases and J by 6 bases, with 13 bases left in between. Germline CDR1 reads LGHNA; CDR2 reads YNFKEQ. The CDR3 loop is CASSHSPRVDTQYF. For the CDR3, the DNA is TGTGCCAGCAGCCATTCTCCCAGGGTGGATACGCAGTATTTT.

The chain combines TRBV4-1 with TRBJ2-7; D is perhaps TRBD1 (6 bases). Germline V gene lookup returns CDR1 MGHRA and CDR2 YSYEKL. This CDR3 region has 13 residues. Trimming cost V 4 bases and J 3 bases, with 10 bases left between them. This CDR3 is CASSRTGLYEQYF. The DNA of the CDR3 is TGCGCCAGCAGCCGAACAGGGCTCTACGAGCAGTACTTC.

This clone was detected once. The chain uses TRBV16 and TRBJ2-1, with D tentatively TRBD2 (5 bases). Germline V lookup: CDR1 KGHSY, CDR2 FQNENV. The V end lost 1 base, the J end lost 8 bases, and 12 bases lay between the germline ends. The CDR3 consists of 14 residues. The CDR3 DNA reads TGTGCCAGCAGCCAATTTCTAGCTTCGTATGAGCAGTTCTTC. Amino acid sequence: CASSQFLASYEQFF.

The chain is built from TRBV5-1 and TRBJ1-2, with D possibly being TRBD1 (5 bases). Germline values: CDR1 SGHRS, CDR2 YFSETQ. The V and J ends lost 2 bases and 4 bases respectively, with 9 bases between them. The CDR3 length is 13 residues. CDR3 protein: CASSFDSLYGYTF. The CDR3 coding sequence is TGCGCCAGCAGCTTCGACAGCCTCTATGGCTACACCTTC.